The sequence of this T cell receptor (beta chain) was determined in a study of T-cell reconstitution after alpha-beta-depleted transplantation in children. In germline, CDR1 is LNHNV, CDR2 YYDKDF (reference sequence). V was clipped by 0 bases and J by 3 bases; unmatched bases: 13. This CDR3 has 18 residues. As it was prepared, the TCRbeta library received unique molecular identifiers. Each CDR3 protein gets one entry after TCRdb re-called the PCR reads with MiXCR. The sample shows about 500,000 distinct CDR3 sequences, over 10% of them seen only once. A few counts support this clonotype. Its antigen is still unknown. General observations from the study: Diversity and T-cell counts at one year after transplant derived mostly from new T cells. Surviving recipient T cells and thymic progenitors underlay high day-60 TCRbeta diversity in some patients. Reportedly, alpha-beta T cells present about two months post-transplant originated from several hundred expanded clones of graft origin.

This clonotype was obtained from a female patient aged 2 to 10 who had a stem cell transplant for aplastic anemia, so the T cells may come from the graft donor. The chain employs TRBV15 and TRBJ1-2, with 7 positions matching TRBD1. The material was PBMCs, mostly from graft donor cells, obtained 180 days after TCRalphabeta/CD19-depleted stem cell transplant. The CDR3 loop is CATSRDWRDSDSYYGYTF. In nucleotides, the CDR3 is TGTGCCACCAGCAGAGATTGGCGGGACAGCGACTCATACTATGGCTACACCTTC.